The T cell receptor beta chain described here comes from a study of shared clonotypes between healthy human individuals. The V gene end was trimmed by 10 bases and the J gene end by 3 bases; junction bases not matched to a gene: 7. Germline V lookup: CDR1 ENHRY, CDR2 SYGVKD. The CDR3 is made up of 14 amino acids. Here immunoSEQ multiplex PCR was the method, and the copy in TCRdb shows in-frame clones only, minus some. The sample consists of around 1.1 million clones, roughly 74% of them appearing once. The study drew its donors from healthy HIV-negative adults without recent acute infections or vaccinations.

J is TRBJ2-2 and V is TRBV10-3; TRBD2 aligns across 8 bases. This sequence was found in a man aged 18-30 years in good health. Some clones in this sample may be carry-over from other donors' samples. Source material: memory CD4+ T cells from PBMCs. Subset specified: CD45RA-negative fraction. The CDR3 loop reads CATQLAVDTGELFF. The CDR3 DNA is TGTGCCACCCAACTAGCGGTGGACACCGGGGAGCTGTTTTTT.